These 28 T cell receptor beta chains were all obtained from the same sample, sequenced in a study of T cells in Graves' hyperthyroidism and ophthalmopathy. TCR beta CDR3 region amplification was performed from RNA transcripts. When the TCR CDR3 underwent first-round RT-PCR, the HTBI primer set was used. TCRdb reprocessed the multiplex PCR reads via MiXCR and lists one record per CDR3 protein. Of about 350,000 distinct CDR3 sequences listed, 11% to 15% are singletons. Sequenced sample: blood. These receptors were collected from a woman in her twenties or thirties with Graves' hyperthyroidism.

This clonotype has only a few counts. The V call is TRBV7-2, the J call TRBJ2-1, with D possibly TRBD1 on 6 matching bases. Trimming removed 7 bases at V and 10 bases at J, with 14 bases between. The CDR3 has 12 residues. Germline V lookup: CDR1 SGHTA, CDR2 FQGNSA. As DNA, the CDR3 is TGTGCCAGCACCCTCGCGAGGGGGGAGCAGTTCTTC. Residues: CASTLARGEQFF.

The table lists this clonotype with a few counts. The chain uses TRBV6-1 and TRBJ2-3; D is possibly TRBD2 (6 bases). V was trimmed by 6 bases and J by 1 base, leaving 14 bases between them. The CDR3 spans 15 residues. The germline V gene encodes CDR1 MNHNS and CDR2 SASEGT. In DNA form, the CDR3 reads TGTGCCAGCAGGACCTGGAGGGGACGCACAGATACGCAGTATTTT. This sequence encodes CASRTWRGRTDTQYF.

This clonotype was picked up many times. This chain connects TRBV12-3 or TRBV12-4 to TRBJ2-7; D may correspond to TRBD1 or TRBD2 (5 bases each). The length of the CDR3 is 14 residues. V dropped 6 bases and J dropped 2 bases, with 14 bases sitting between them. CDR3 loop: CASRGTQGTYEQYF. CDR3 bases: TGTGCCAGCAGAGGGACCCAAGGGACCTACGAGCAGTACTTC.

This clonotype was seen repeatedly, ten times or more. V usage is TRBV20-1 and J usage is TRBJ2-1; perhaps TRBD2 as D (6 bases). The V end was cut by 1 base, the J end by 7 bases, with 11 bases between. CDR3 size: 13 residues. The V gene's germline CDR1 is DFQATT and CDR2 SNEGSKA (reference sequence). Here the CDR3 reads CSARVLARNEQFF. The CDR3 coding sequence is TGCAGTGCTAGAGTACTAGCTAGAAATGAGCAGTTCTTC.

This clonotype was recorded at least ten times. The chain uses TRBV11-3 and TRBJ2-3; D might be TRBD1 (6 bases). The V end lost 5 bases, the J end lost 0 bases, and 12 bases lay between the germline ends. Germline CDR1 and CDR2: SGHNT and YENEEA. CDR3 length: 15 residues. CDR3 sequence: CASSPDSPSTDTQYF. The CDR3 DNA is TGTGCCAGCAGCCCGGACAGCCCTAGCACAGATACGCAGTATTTT.

This clonotype was seen many times. The J gene is TRBJ1-3, the V gene TRBV20-1, with TRBD1 matching 7 bases. Germline V gene data show CDR1 as DFQATT and CDR2 as SNEGSKA (reference sequence). The CDR3 is made up of 13 amino acids. The V and J ends lost 2 bases and 6 bases, in that order; junction bases with no gene match: 4. The chain's CDR3 is CSARRDSSNTIYF. The CDR3 bases are TGCAGTGCTAGAAGGGACAGCTCAAACACCATATATTTT.

The rearrangement uses TRBV10-3 and TRBJ2-1; D may be TRBD2 (6 bases). CDR3 length: 16 residues. Germline V gives CDR1 ENHRY, CDR2 SYGVKD. Trimming cost V 3 bases and J 5 bases, with 17 bases left between them. The CDR3 nucleotides read TGTGCCATCAGTGATAGGCGGGGAGGAGGAGACAATGAGCAGTTCTTC. Amino acids: CAISDRRGGGDNEQFF.

This clonotype was counted at least ten times. The J gene is TRBJ2-1, the V gene TRBV28; a possible D gene is TRBD2 (5 bases). Trimming removed 5 bases from V and 7 bases from J, with 12 bases in between. The length of the CDR3 is 13 residues. Germline V lookup: CDR1 MDHEN, CDR2 SYDVKM. The DNA of the CDR3 is TGTGCCAGCAGTCGAGGGAGCGGTAATGAGCAGTTCTTC. This gives the protein CASSRGSGNEQFF. Supplemented by reference TRBV28 and TRBJ2-1, the full variable domain reads DVKVTQSSRYLVKRTGEKVFLECVQDMDHENMFWYRQDPGLGLRLIYFSYDVKMKEKGDIPEGYSVSREKKERFSLILESASTNQTSMYLCASSRGSGNEQFFGPGTRLTVL.

This clonotype was found many times. The chain is built from TRBV2 and TRBJ1-5; D unresolved. V lost 7 bases, J lost 4 bases, and 8 bases lay in between. The CDR3 consists of 12 residues. Germline assignment: CDR1 SNHLY and CDR2 FYNNEI. The CDR3 protein is CASKQSNQPQHF. The CDR3 coding sequence is TGTGCCAGCAAGCAGTCAAATCAGCCCCAGCATTTT. Using reference TRBV2 and TRBJ1-5 for the parts outside the CDR3, the full variable domain is EPEVTQTPSHQVTQMGQEVILRCVPISNHLYFYWYRQILGQKVEFLVSFYNNEISEKSEIFDDQFSVERPDGSNFTLKIRSTKLEDSAMYFCASKQSNQPQHFGDGTRLSIL.

In its sample, this clonotype was seen a few times. The genes are TRBV5-1 and TRBJ2-1; a possible D gene is TRBD1 (6 bases). V was shortened by 0 bases and J by 10 bases, with 17 bases between the two germline ends. Germline CDR1 reads SGHRS; CDR2 reads YFSETQ. The CDR3 length is 15 residues. CDR3 nucleotide sequence: TGCGCCAGCAGCTTGGGGGGGACACTGAAGGGGGAGCAGTTCTTC. Protein product: CASSLGGTLKGEQFF. Full variable domain (remainder filled in from reference TRBV5-1 and TRBJ2-1): KAGVTQTPRYLIKTRGQQVTLSCSPISGHRSVSWYQQTPGQGLQFLFEYFSETQRNKGNFPGRFSGRQFSNSRSEMNVSTLELGDSALYLCASSLGGTLKGEQFFGPGTRLTVL.

This clonotype was counted ten times or more. The V gene is TRBV20-1, the J gene TRBJ2-1; TRBD2 agrees at 11 bases. After removal of 5 bases from V and 4 bases from J, the junction contained 10 bases not matched to a gene. The length of the CDR3 is 16 residues. Germline V gene lookup returns CDR1 DFQATT and CDR2 SNEGSKA (reference sequence). The CDR3 region has the DNA TGCAGTGCTCAAGGGACGGGACTAGCGGTTTACAATGAGCAGTTCTTC. Translation: CSAQGTGLAVYNEQFF.

The chain carries TRBV10-2 and TRBJ2-5, with 10 bases identical to TRBD2. This CDR3 comprises 16 residues. The V gene's germline CDR1 is WSHSY and CDR2 SAAADI. Unmatched junction bases numbered 9, after V lost 7 bases and J lost 1 base. The CDR3: CASKRVPSGSQETQYF. Written as DNA, the CDR3 is TGCGCCAGCAAACGCGTTCCTAGCGGGAGCCAAGAGACCCAGTACTTC.

This clonotype was counted ten times or more. V and J are TRBV6-6 and TRBJ2-5; tentatively, D is TRBD2 (5 bases). The CDR3 spans 14 residues. Germline V gene data show CDR1 as MNHNY and CDR2 as SVGAGI (reference sequence). V dropped 2 bases and J dropped 4 bases, with 11 bases sitting between them. The CDR3, as DNA: TGTGCCAGCAGTTACCGAGCGGTGGTAGAGACCCAGTACTTC. This codes for CASSYRAVVETQYF.

The V call is TRBV19, the J call TRBJ2-3; no definite D call. Per the germline V gene, CDR1 is LNHDA and CDR2 is SQIVND (reference sequence). CDR3 length: 14 amino acids. V shed 3 bases and J shed 2 bases, with 9 bases lying between them. CDR3 protein: CASSMAFYTDTQYF. CDR3 nucleotide sequence: TGTGCCAGTAGTATGGCCTTCTACACAGATACGCAGTATTTT.

This clonotype has only a few counts. The chain combines TRBV7-9 with TRBJ1-3; no definite D call. V was pared by 5 bases and J by 0 bases, with 14 bases between. This CDR3 is 16 amino acids long. The germline gives CDR1 SEHNR, CDR2 FQNEAQ (reference sequence). The CDR3: CASSHLRRYSGNTIYF. The CDR3 DNA follows: TGTGCCAGCAGCCACCTCAGGAGGTACTCTGGAAACACCATATATTTT.

This clonotype was found many times. The chain joins TRBV12-3 or TRBV12-4 to TRBJ2-7; 12 positions agree with TRBD2. Losses at the gene ends were 4 bases for V and 4 bases for J; bases not matched to a gene: 5. This CDR3 has 15 amino acids. The DNA for the CDR3 is TGTGCCAGCAGTTCCGGACTAGCGGGAAGATACGAGCAGTACTTC. Protein sequence: CASSSGLAGRYEQYF.

This clonotype was seen repeatedly, ten times or more. The chain links TRBV29-1 to TRBJ2-7; D might be TRBD1 (5 bases). Germline V gene lookup returns CDR1 SQVTM and CDR2 ANQGSEA. V shed 7 bases and J shed 1 base, with 20 bases lying between them. CDR3 length: 15 residues. The CDR3 coding sequence is TGCAGCGGGACAATTGATGGGGTTGGATCCTACGAGCAGTACTTC. Protein: CSGTIDGVGSYEQYF.

This clonotype was observed at least ten times. This chain connects TRBV28 to TRBJ2-5; D perhaps matches TRBD1 (6 bases). Trimming stripped 7 bases from V and 0 bases from J, with 21 bases between. CDR1 MDHEN and CDR2 SYDVKM come from the germline V gene. The CDR3 has 17 amino acids. This CDR3 reads CASNFQPQGGDQETQYF. DNA for the CDR3: TGTGCCAGCAACTTTCAACCACAGGGTGGGGACCAAGAGACCCAGTACTTC.

This sequence joins TRBV5-6 and TRBJ2-2, with 7 bases matching TRBD2. The V segment lost 2 bases and the J segment 5 bases; nucleotides outside the gene matches: 9. This CDR3 has 16 amino acids. Germline CDR1 reads SGHDT; CDR2 reads YYEEEE. CDR3 residues: CASSFPGGGRTGELFF. Here the CDR3 DNA reads TGTGCCAGCAGCTTTCCGGGCGGGGGAAGGACCGGGGAGCTGTTTTTT.

The V and J genes are TRBV6-1 and TRBJ2-1, with D possibly being TRBD1 or TRBD2 (7 bases each). The V and J ends lost 5 bases and 0 bases respectively, with 17 bases between them. CDR3 length: 17 residues. Germline V CDR1 and CDR2: MNHNS, SASEGT. CDR3 sequence: CASSFRGGGSSYNEQFF. For the CDR3, the DNA is TGTGCCAGCAGTTTCAGGGGGGGAGGGAGCTCCTACAATGAGCAGTTCTTC.

A few counts support this clonotype. V usage is TRBV6-5 and J usage is TRBJ1-1; D remains ambiguous. The CDR3 totals 14 residues. Trimming took off 2 bases at V and 1 base at J, with 8 bases between the two ends. Germline V lookup: CDR1 MNHEY, CDR2 SVGAGI. CDR3 region: CASSYQSRNTEAFF. DNA for the CDR3: TGTGCCAGCAGTTACCAGTCACGGAACACTGAAGCTTTCTTT.

This clonotype was counted a few times. J is TRBJ1-6 and V is TRBV3-1; D may be TRBD1 (6 bases). The V end lost 4 bases, the J end lost 7 bases, and 11 bases lay between the germline ends. The CDR3 length is 14 residues. In germline, CDR1 is LGHDT, CDR2 YNNKEL (reference sequence). The CDR3 nucleotides are TGTGCCAGCAGCCGGGGCAGGGGAAATTCACCCCTCCACTTT. This gives the protein CASSRGRGNSPLHF.

This clonotype was counted ten times or more. The chain combines TRBV28 with TRBJ2-1, with D hard to call. CDR3 length: 14 amino acids. Trimming removed 5 bases from V and 7 bases from J, with 15 bases in between. Germline loops: CDR1 MDHEN, CDR2 SYDVKM. Here the CDR3 DNA reads TGTGCCAGCAGTGAGGACGGCTTTTGGAATGAGCAGTTCTTC. It yields the protein CASSEDGFWNEQFF.

Remarks on this clonotype: A read error may explain this, as a much larger clone is one base away. This rearrangement joins TRBV24-1 to TRBJ2-1; D may correspond to TRBD1 or TRBD2 (5 bases each). The germline gives CDR1 KGHDR, CDR2 SFDVKD. V was cut by 6 bases and J by 10 bases, with 12 bases left in between. This CDR3 has 12 residues. The CDR3 spells CATSTGDYEQFF. Written as DNA, the CDR3 is TGTGCCACCAGTACAGGCGACTACGAGCAGTTCTTC.

This clonotype was detected many times. The chain couples TRBV3-1 to TRBJ2-1; D possibly uses TRBD1 or TRBD2 (5 bases each). With 1 base removed from V and 0 bases from J, the gap between germline ends came to 10 bases. In germline, CDR1 is LGHDT, CDR2 YNNKEL (reference sequence). This CDR3 comprises 16 residues. The DNA for the CDR3 is TGTGCCAGCAGCCAAGCATCTGGGGGCTCCTACAATGAGCAGTTCTTC. Translated, it gives CASSQASGGSYNEQFF.

This clonotype appeared a few times. The chain recombines TRBV6-1 with TRBJ1-5; maybe TRBD1 (6 bases). The CDR3 length is 15 residues. V was trimmed by 3 bases and J by 6 bases, leaving 15 bases between them. CDR1 MNHNS and CDR2 SASEGT come from the germline V gene. CDR3 protein: CASSEEGGGLQPQHF. The DNA for the CDR3 is TGTGCCAGCAGTGAGGAAGGGGGGGGTCTTCAGCCCCAGCATTTT.

This clonotype was counted ten times or more. J is TRBJ2-1 and V is TRBV11-1, with unresolved D. This CDR3 is built from 15 residues. CDR1 and CDR2 from the germline V gene are SGHAT and FQDESV (reference sequence). Trimming cost V 6 bases and J 4 bases, with 16 bases left between them. CDR3 sequence (DNA): TGTGCCAGCAGGGAAACGGCCTCGCCATACAATGAGCAGTTCTTC. Amino acids: CASRETASPYNEQFF.

The genes are TRBV20-1 and TRBJ2-2; TRBD1 or TRBD2 may be the D gene (5 bases each). The CDR3 covers 14 residues. The V end lost 6 bases, the J end lost 5 bases, and 16 bases lay between the germline ends. Germline V gives CDR1 DFQATT, CDR2 SNEGSKA (reference sequence). As DNA, the CDR3 is TGCAGTGCCAGGGAGCTAAATAATACCGGGGAGCTGTTTTTT. It is translated as CSARELNNTGELFF.